The entry below describes one T cell receptor beta chain. No cognate antigen has been identified for it. Germline and junction disagree at one end, which may indicate a read error. The data were obtained in a study of cytomegalovirus exposure and HLA in healthy donors (dated by TCRdb to about 2017). Background on the whole study: An earlier analysis of several hundred of the donors reported about 280 Gb of sequence data and 90 million to 120 million unique TCR beta sequences obtained from around 170 million T cells. About 280 gigabases of sequencing data and around 87 million unique TCR sequences were included in an early release covering roughly 700 HLA-typed donors. Among the roughly 410 genotyped donors, about 83% belonged to the genetic ancestry cluster associated with self-reported Caucasian donors. The study aimed to test whether cataloging public T cell receptors could reveal signatures of past pathogen exposure. The T cell repertoires of several hundred subjects were profiled by immunosequencing and related to cytomegalovirus serostatus. A separate validation cohort of 90 to 150 different subjects was used in addition to the roughly 670-subject first cohort. The study combined high-throughput TCR immunosequencing, statistical association of individual TCRs with disease status, and machine learning to predict cytomegalovirus infection status. To study patterns of TCR occurrence, a later analysis re-analyzed previously published TCR beta repertoires from around 700 donors and added high-resolution HLA genotyping. In the later analysis, no new phenotypic data were used to find candidate immune exposures; instead, reliance was placed on TCR beta sequences and their occurrence across donors. In an earlier analysis of over 550 of the donors, high-throughput TCR beta sequencing was used to judge whether each TCR beta V gene segment behaved as functional or pseudogenic. Alongside the repertoire data, information on donor age, sex, ethnicity and CMV serostatus was compiled. A later genetic analysis took genome-wide SNP genotypes for about 55% of the 666 donors and used that subset as a discovery cohort. Every repertoire in the discovery cohort had been generated on one and the same sequencing platform. Both class I and class II loci were covered by HLA typing, at four-digit resolution. The number of donors typed differed by locus, with roughly 629-640 for A, B, C, DRB1 and DQB1, approximately 500 for DQA1, 600 to 610 for DPA1, and around 450 for DPB1. Five DR-DQ haplotypes were handled as single units for association and clustering, since linkage in the cohort was strong. Among approximately 370 genotyped donors of the cohort, an average of roughly 230,000 unique TCR beta nucleotide sequences was sequenced per donor, of which roughly 17% were non-productive. What the work shows at the level of the full study, not this receptor alone: Correlated functional status among segregating V segments might reflect linkage disequilibrium, but an unknown experimental factor could not be ruled out. In a later analysis, HLA-associated TCR beta chains were found to be more clonally expanded and to have lower generation probabilities than equally common non-associated chains. In a later analysis, the rate of TCR association differed among HLA loci, with DRB1 alleles having the most associated TCRs and HLA-C alleles having the fewest. In a later genetic analysis, a missense DCLRE1C variant was associated with V-gene and J-gene trimming of TCR beta chains, and the association was replicated in an independent cohort. A later analysis found that most CMV-associated TCR beta chains appeared HLA-restricted, with HLA associations seemingly driven largely by CMV exposure. The sequencing pipeline was judged likely to have produced a cluster of highly shared sequence variants as a technical artifact. A total of fewer than 200 TCR beta chains were listed by the study as associated with cytomegalovirus. Most TCR sequences were seen in very few donors, while some public TCRs were found in many individuals. According to a later analysis, parvovirus B19, influenza, CMV and Epstein-Barr virus appeared linked to several top co-occurrence clusters. In both the original and validation cohorts, the classifier was reported to diagnose cytomegalovirus status with high specificity and sensitivity. The 87-base-pair reads could not distinguish some IMGT-functional V segments, including TRBV6-2 and TRBV6-3, so those segments were excluded. Compared with the roughly 600-donor mean, donors in an Asian-associated ancestry cluster had fewer N-insertions in productive TCRs, according to a later genetic analysis. This cohort had only TCR beta chains sequenced, and the lack of alpha or paired-chain data limited which features could be detected. A further reported finding was that TCR beta sequences accurately predicted the HLA-A and HLA-B alleles for most subjects in the first cohort. A later analysis associated 16,951 TCR beta sequences with specific HLA alleles at a false discovery rate of 0.05. It was suggested by the authors that the approach could potentially be generalized to other disease states and immunological phenotypes. In an earlier analysis of about 600 of the donors, most TCR beta V segments appeared in productive rearrangements about 87% or about 30% of the time, broadly matching IMGT annotations. A few of the identified cytomegalovirus-associated TCR beta chains were confirmed in vitro to be specific for cytomegalovirus antigens. For the cohort, immune exposure information was limited to CMV serostatus. Because HLA typing was unavailable for some donors at each locus, only the typed subset was used in association tests. When HLA alleles, especially DR and DQ, strongly co-occurred, TCR associations were difficult to assign to individual alleles. The earlier analysis of 587 of the donors excluded approximately 17 rarely observed V segments, including chromosome 9 orphons, because counts were too low. Sequencing depth was assumed to be roughly uniform across donors in the presence/absence analyses, though that assumption may not hold.

The protocol used for the library was the immunoSEQ multiplex PCR assay. For the multiplex PCR, a mixture combining 60 forward primers for TCR Vbeta segments and 13 reverse primers for TCR Jbeta segments was used. The CDR3 region of rearranged TCR beta genes was amplified from genomic DNA with a multiplex PCR assay. Amplified TCR beta libraries were sequenced as 87-base-pair reads on the Illumina HiSeq System. Processing in the source paper ran as follows. A later analysis counted 65 million to 90 million unique TCR beta chains across the 666 repertoires, and some 12 million of these chains were shared by at least two donors. Raw reads were error-corrected and collapsed into unique sequences by a nearest-neighbor algorithm in which closely related sequences were merged to remove PCR and sequencing errors. Alignment of CDR3 sequences to IMGT reference sequences was used to assign V, D and J gene segments. For a sequence to be retained, at least a six-nucleotide match to both a V gene segment and a J gene segment was required. A rearrangement counted as productive if the CDR3 had no stop codons and remained in frame with V and J, and every other rearrangement counted as non-productive. CDR3 was defined by IMGT convention, running from the second conserved V-encoded cysteine to the conserved J-encoded phenylalanine. Sequences without an unambiguous match to a single V gene segment were excluded from the earlier analysis of a few hundred of the donors. In an earlier analysis of approximately 560 of the donors, a V segment was called functional when productive rearrangements were above 56.7%, and segregating when the standard deviation between donors exceeded 5%. A statistical classification framework was developed to diagnose cytomegalovirus status using the catalog of TCR beta chain sequences. A later analysis assigned V and J genes by comparing TCR nucleotide sequences with IMGT/GENE-DB human TR gene sequences. A later analysis assigned CDR3 sequences and most-parsimonious VDJ recombination scenarios with the TCRdist pipeline. In a later analysis, each TCR beta chain was defined by its CDR3 amino acid sequence together with its V-gene family, and reads without a unique V-gene family were excluded. As a way to deal with suspected cross-contamination and a sequencing artifact, a later analysis dropped 450 to 600 nucleotide sequences that were highly shared and had low generation probability. In a later analysis, a clonal expansion index for each public chain was calculated from normalized within-repertoire ranks of inferred template counts. Generation probabilities in a later analysis came from a VDJ recombination model fitted to out-of-frame rearrangements, and those results were checked against IGoR. A later analysis scored TCR-TCR, TCR-HLA and TCR-CMV co-occurrence with hypergeometric tests, applying a repertoire-size bias correction to TCR pairs. To estimate false discovery rates, a later analysis permuted the HLA or CMV assignments 20 times. In a later analysis, co-occurring TCRs were grouped with DBSCAN, and TCRdist sequence similarity was added when clustering was performed within HLA-allele-positive subsets. For co-occurrence clustering, repertoires with fewer than 30,000 or more than 120,000 public chains were excluded, along with several repertoires with anomalous nucleotide sharing. The table was pulled from immuneACCESS by TCRdb, which kept in-frame rearrangements only. Such tables lose some clones; where checked, under half of the loss comes from unresolved V genes, and the rest has no known cause. That table gives V, J and clone size, and the DNA gave D and trimming. This sample has a few hundred thousand clones in its table, and around 80% of those were observed once. The ten largest clones add up to 0.2% to 0.25% of the sample.

Reading the germline V gene (reference sequence) gives CDR1 SGHNT and CDR2 YYREEE. The CDR3 spans 15 residues, from the cysteine through the phenylalanine. Just the 45-base CDR3 DNA is kept, in frame starting at base 1. In total, just over 650 healthy bone marrow donors made up the cohort. All cohort members were sampled while nominally healthy, although unrecorded immune exposures were likely present. The donor tested CMV seronegative and was one of the 352 seronegative cohort members. A peripheral blood sample was collected from each donor, and TCR beta sequencing was performed on peripheral blood mononuclear cells. The Qiagen DNeasy Blood Extraction Kit was used to extract genomic DNA from the blood cell samples.

This chain is built from TRBV5-4 and TRBJ1-1; the D gene is possibly TRBD1, with 6 bases matching. The specimen was PBMCs. This receptor was obtained from a girl aged 2-9 years in good health and CMV-seronegative. This receptor has the CDR3 CACSEPGHQETEAFF. Read as DNA, the sequence is TGTGCCTGCAGCGAACCGGGACACCAAGAGACTGAAGCTTTCTTT. Where the CDR3 stops, the reference TRBV5-4 and TRBJ1-1 genes take over; the full variable domain is ETGVTQSPTHLIKTRGQQVTLRCSSQSGHNTVSWYQQALGQGPQFIFQYYREEENGRGNFPPRFSGLQFPNYSSELNVNALELDDSALYLCACSEPGHQETEAFFGQGTRLTVV.